These 24 T cell receptor beta chains originate from one sample sequenced in a study of T cell responses to AZD1222 COVID-19 vaccine. Some clones are missing from TCRdb's copy, which holds only in-frame ones; the method was immunoSEQ multiplex PCR. In the table there are some 180,000 clones, roughly 92% of which are singletons. Sequencing used peripheral blood, obtained 28 days after the second dose of the MenACWY control vaccine. The receptors shown here come from an adult who received the MenACWY meningococcal vaccine as a control.

The chain employs TRBV6-1 and TRBJ1-1; D gene unclear. This CDR3 spans 15 amino acids. Looked up from germline, CDR1 is MNHNS and CDR2 is SASEGT. Trimming took off 7 bases at V and 1 base at J, with 16 bases between the two ends. CDR3 amino acids: CASIQSGNQNTEAFF. As DNA, the CDR3 is TGTGCCAGCATTCAATCGGGAAATCAGAACACTGAAGCTTTCTTT.

V is TRBV6-5 and J is TRBJ1-1; no clear D. CDR1 MNHEY and CDR2 SVGAGI come from the germline V gene. The CDR3 runs 15 residues. V lost 1 base and J lost 0, with 9 bases in between. Here the CDR3 DNA reads TGTGCCAGCAGTTACTTTGGGTTCATGAACACTGAAGCTTTCTTT. It encodes CASSYFGFMNTEAFF.

This chain connects TRBV28 to TRBJ2-5, with 7 bases matching TRBD1. The CDR3 sequence is 13 residues long. V shed 10 bases, J shed 1 base, and the junction held 6 bases outside the gene matches. Germline CDR1 and CDR2: MDHEN and SYDVKM. The CDR3 coding sequence is TGTGCCACCCTCCGACAGGGCCAAGAGACCCAGTACTTC. This sequence encodes CATLRQGQETQYF.

V gene TRBV19 combines with J gene TRBJ1-1; 7 bases fit TRBD1. CDR3 size: 17 residues. The J segment lost 8 bases and the V segment lost 6 bases, leaving 21 bases of the junction unmatched. Germline CDR1 and CDR2: LNHDA and SQIVND (reference sequence). The CDR3 is CASRALTGSEGLGEAFF. Written as DNA, the CDR3 is TGTGCCAGTAGAGCCTTGACAGGGAGCGAGGGACTGGGCGAAGCTTTCTTT. Full variable domain (remainder filled in from reference TRBV19 and TRBJ1-1): DGGITQSPKYLFRKEGQNVTLSCEQNLNHDAMYWYRQDPGQGLRLIYYSQIVNDFQKGDIAEGYSVSREKKESFPLTVTSAQKNPTAFYLCASRALTGSEGLGEAFFGQGTRLTVV.

The rearrangement uses TRBV27 and TRBJ1-2; perhaps TRBD1 as D (5 bases). The ends were cut back, 9 bases at V and 5 bases at J, with 22 bases in the middle. The CDR3 is 15 amino acids. Germline V gene data show CDR1 as MNHEY and CDR2 as SMNVEV (reference sequence). The CDR3 here is CASSSGAFWGYGYTF. CDR3 bases: TGTGCCAGTTCCTCTGGGGCTTTTTGGGGTTATGGCTACACCTTC.

The gene calls are TRBV7-2 and TRBJ1-5; a weak D match, TRBD1 (6 bases). Deletions cut 5 bases from V and 2 bases from J, with 16 bases between. Germline V gene lookup returns CDR1 SGHTA and CDR2 FQGNSA. The CDR3 is made up of 16 amino acids. The CDR3 DNA is TGTGCCAGCAGCCCGGCAAGGGGGTTTGGCAATCAGCCCCAGCATTTT. Translating gives CASSPARGFGNQPQHF. Full variable domain (missing parts from reference TRBV7-2 and TRBJ1-5): GAGVSQSPSNKVTEKGKDVELRCDPISGHTALYWYRQSLGQGLEFLIYFQGNSAPDKSGLPSDRFSAERTGGSVSTLTIQRTQQEDSAVYLCASSPARGFGNQPQHFGDGTRLSIL.

The chain carries TRBV7-6 and TRBJ1-1, with TRBD1 as a possible D gene (5 bases). Germline CDR1 and CDR2: SGHVS and FNYEAQ. This CDR3 is built from 15 residues. V lost 5 bases and J lost 6, with 19 bases in between. CDR3 sequence reads: CASSLGQAPSSEAFF. The CDR3 nucleotides read TGTGCCAGCAGCCTGGGGCAGGCCCCTTCGTCTGAAGCTTTCTTT. Variable domain in full (rest from reference TRBV7-6 and TRBJ1-1): GAGVSQSPRYKVTKRGQDVALRCDPISGHVSLYWYRQALGQGPEFLTYFNYEAQQDKSGLPNDRFSAERPEGSISTLTIQRTEQRDSAMYRCASSLGQAPSSEAFFGQGTRLTVV.

This clone was seen only a few times. This sequence joins TRBV12-3 or TRBV12-4 and TRBJ1-4, with D hard to call. Trimming shortened V by 3 bases and J by 6 bases, and 2 bases separated the two germline ends. The CDR3 consists of 11 residues. CDR3 residues: CASSFYEKLFF. CDR3 DNA: TGTGCCAGCAGTTTTTATGAAAAACTGTTTTTT.

The V call is TRBV5-1, the J call TRBJ2-5, with 14 nucleotides matching TRBD2. CDR3 length: 18 amino acids. V gave up 3 bases and J gave up 5 bases; unmatched junction bases: 12. Germline CDR1 and CDR2: SGHRS and YFSETQ. CDR3 sequence reads: CASSSPGTSGRREETQYF. The CDR3 DNA reads as TGCGCCAGCAGCTCCCCCGGGACTAGCGGGAGAAGAGAGGAGACCCAGTACTTC.

The chain has TRBV6-2 or TRBV6-3 and TRBJ2-1; D unresolved. Germline values: CDR1 MNHEY, CDR2 SVGEGT. The V and J ends lost 5 bases and 2 bases respectively, with 13 bases between them. This CDR3 is 15 amino acids long. CDR3 coding DNA: TGTGCCAGCAGTCCCTCGGTGGGGACCTACAATGAGCAGTTCTTC. This gives the protein CASSPSVGTYNEQFF.

This clone showed up just once. V and J are TRBV12-5 and TRBJ2-4, with TRBD1 matching over 8 bases. CDR1 and CDR2 (germline): LGHNT, FRNRAP. The CDR3 is made up of 17 amino acids. J was trimmed by 0 bases and V by 5 bases; bases with no gene match: 9. DNA for the CDR3: TGTGCTAGTGGTGAACCACAGGGGGTGCTAGCCAAAAACATTCAGTACTTC. The encoded protein is CASGEPQGVLAKNIQYF.

The chain is built from TRBV9 and TRBJ2-1; D gene ambiguous. Per the germline V gene, CDR1 is SGDLS and CDR2 is YYNGEE. The CDR3 has 17 amino acids. V was clipped by 0 bases and J by 7 bases, with 20 bases between them. This CDR3 is CASSVGGEARNKNEQFF. CDR3 nucleotides: TGTGCCAGCAGCGTAGGGGGTGAGGCTAGAAATAAGAATGAGCAGTTCTTC.

On this clone itself: Other DNA variants within this sample encode the same CDR3. This chain links TRBV7-2 with TRBJ1-5; possible D gene TRBD1, 5 bases. From germline, CDR1 is SGHTA and CDR2 FQGNSA. V gave up 3 bases and J gave up 4 bases, with 10 bases separating them. The CDR3 spans 14 residues. CDR3 bases: TGTGCCAGCAGCTTGGGACGGGGGAATCAGCCCCAGCATTTT. Translating it yields CASSLGRGNQPQHF.

The chain employs TRBV11-2 and TRBJ1-4; D may be TRBD1 (6 bases). V gave up 6 bases and J gave up 7 bases, with 15 bases separating them. Germline CDR1 SGHAT, CDR2 FQNNGV. The CDR3 totals 14 residues. The CDR3 here is CASRTGSNPEKLFF. CDR3 DNA: TGTGCCAGCAGGACAGGTTCAAATCCTGAAAAACTGTTTTTT. Full variable domain (missing parts from reference TRBV11-2 and TRBJ1-4): EAGVAQSPRYKIIEKRQSVAFWCNPISGHATLYWYQQILGQGPKLLIQFQNNGVVDDSQLPKDRFSAERLKGVDSTLKIQPAKLEDSAVYLCASRTGSNPEKLFFGSGTQLSVL.

The genes are TRBV4-2 and TRBJ2-1; D is perhaps TRBD2 (5 bases). CDR3 size: 15 residues. CDR1 and CDR2 from the germline V gene are LGHNA and YNFKEQ. V gave up 0 bases and J gave up 5 bases, with 11 bases separating them. CDR3: CASSQDLLDNNEQFF. For the CDR3, the DNA is TGTGCCAGCAGCCAAGATCTACTAGACAACAATGAGCAGTTCTTC.

V gene TRBV19 combines with J gene TRBJ1-1; possibly TRBD1 for D (6 bases). Looked up from germline, CDR1 is LNHDA and CDR2 is SQIVND (reference sequence). The CDR3 is made up of 15 amino acids. Between the trimmed V and J ends, which lost 1 base and 1 base, there was a span of 10 bases. CDR3 sequence reads: CASSIAGAGNTEAFF. The CDR3 DNA follows: TGTGCCAGTAGTATAGCAGGGGCGGGGAACACTGAAGCTTTCTTT.

A remark on this clone: Other DNA sequences in this specimen translate into the identical CDR3. V gene TRBV7-9 combines with J gene TRBJ2-5, with D perhaps TRBD1 (6 bases). There are 13 residues in the CDR3. Trimming took 6 bases from V and 4 from J, leaving 12 bases between them. Germline V gives CDR1 SEHNR, CDR2 FQNEAQ (reference sequence). CDR3 amino acids: CASRSTGSETQYF. The CDR3 coding sequence is TGTGCCAGCAGGTCTACAGGGTCAGAGACCCAGTACTTC.

This chain joins TRBV7-3 and TRBJ2-3, with D perhaps TRBD2 (6 bases). This CDR3 has 14 residues. The V and J ends lost 2 bases and 3 bases respectively, with 9 bases between them. The germline V gene has CDR1 SGHTA and CDR2 FQGTGA. The CDR3 loop reads CASSLAGWTDTQYF. CDR3 DNA: TGTGCCAGCAGCTTAGCGGGATGGACAGATACGCAGTATTTT. Combining the CDR3 with reference TRBV7-3 and TRBJ2-3 gives the whole variable domain GAGVSQTPSNKVTEKGKYVELRCDPISGHTALYWYRQSLGQGPEFLIYFQGTGAADDSGLPNDRFFAVRPEGSVSTLKIQRTERGDSAVYLCASSLAGWTDTQYFGPGTRLTVL.

V is TRBV3-1 (or the pseudogene TRBV3-2) and J is TRBJ2-4; no clear D gene. The CDR3 is 17 residues long. Germline V gene lookup returns CDR1 LGHDT and CDR2 YNNKEL (reference sequence). V dropped 0 bases and J dropped 1 base, with 13 bases sitting between them. CDR3 bases: TGTGCCAGCAGCCAAGAGGCTAGGTGGTCGGCCAAAAACATTCAGTACTTC. Amino acid sequence: CASSQEARWSAKNIQYF.

The chain links TRBV21-1 to TRBJ2-1; TRBD2 is the table's D call, not checked against the DNA. TRBV21-1 is designated a pseudogene. The CDR3 is made up of 16 amino acids. The CDR3 region has the DNA TGTGCCAGCAGCAAAGGGACAGCGGGAGAAGAAGATGAGCAGTTCTTC. This sequence encodes CASSKGTAGEEDEQFF.

V is TRBV19 and J is TRBJ2-7; unclear D gene. Trimming shortened V by 6 bases and J by 2 bases, and 14 bases separated the two germline ends. Per germline, CDR1 LNHDA and CDR2 SQIVND (reference sequence). The CDR3 extends over 14 amino acids. The CDR3 is CASSPPTVPYEQYF. CDR3 nucleotide sequence: TGTGCCAGTAGCCCCCCAACAGTTCCCTACGAGCAGTACTTC.

This clone was found once. V and J are TRBV2 and TRBJ1-5; possible D gene TRBD1, 6 bases. Trimming left V 8 bases short and J 0 bases short, with 14 bases between. Germline CDR1 is SNHLY and CDR2 is FYNNEI. This CDR3 is 15 amino acids long. In nucleotides, the CDR3 is TGTGCCAGCGGAGGGACACCTTATAGCAATCAGCCCCAGCATTTT. Amino acid sequence: CASGGTPYSNQPQHF.

The chain uses TRBV4-3 and TRBJ1-6, with D unclear. This CDR3 contains 19 residues. The V gene's germline CDR1 is LGHNA and CDR2 YSLEER. V was shortened by 9 bases and J by 0 bases, with 24 bases between the two germline ends. The chain's CDR3 is CASRLTRNVASSYNSPLHF. The CDR3 coding sequence is TGCGCCAGTAGACTTACAAGGAACGTGGCGAGCTCCTATAATTCACCCCTCCACTTT.

This clone was found once. The V gene is TRBV29-1, the J gene TRBJ1-1, with D possibly TRBD1 on 6 matching bases. CDR1 and CDR2 (germline): SQVTM, ANQGSEA. This CDR3 region has 14 residues. V lost 3 bases and J lost 0, with 11 bases in between. The CDR3 DNA is TGCAGCGTTGATTTAGGGGACATGAACACTGAAGCTTTCTTT. This codes for CSVDLGDMNTEAFF.